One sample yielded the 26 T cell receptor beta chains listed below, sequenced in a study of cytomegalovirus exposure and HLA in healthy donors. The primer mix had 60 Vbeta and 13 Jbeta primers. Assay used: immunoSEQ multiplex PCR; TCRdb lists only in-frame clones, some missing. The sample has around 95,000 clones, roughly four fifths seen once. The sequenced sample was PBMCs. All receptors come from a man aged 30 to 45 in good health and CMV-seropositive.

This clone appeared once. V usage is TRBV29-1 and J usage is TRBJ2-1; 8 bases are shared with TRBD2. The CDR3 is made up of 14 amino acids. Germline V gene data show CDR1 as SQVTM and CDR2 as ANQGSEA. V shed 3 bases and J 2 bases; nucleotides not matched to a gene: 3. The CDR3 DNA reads TGCAGCGTTGAGATAGCGGGGACCTACAATGAGCAGTTCTTC. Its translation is CSVEIAGTYNEQFF.

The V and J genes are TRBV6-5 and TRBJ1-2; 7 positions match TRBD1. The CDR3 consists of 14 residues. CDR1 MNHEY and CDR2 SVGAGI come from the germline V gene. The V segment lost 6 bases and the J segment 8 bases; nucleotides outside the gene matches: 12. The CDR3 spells CASSPDRDFYGYTF. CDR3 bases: TGTGCCAGCAGCCCAGACAGGGATTTTTACGGCTACACCTTC.

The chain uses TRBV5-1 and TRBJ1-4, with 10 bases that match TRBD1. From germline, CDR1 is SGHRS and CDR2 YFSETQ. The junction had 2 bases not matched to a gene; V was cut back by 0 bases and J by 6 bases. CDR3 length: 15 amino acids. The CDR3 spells CASSLGTGGYEKLFF. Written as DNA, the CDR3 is TGCGCCAGCAGCTTGGGGACAGGGGGTTATGAAAAACTGTTTTTT. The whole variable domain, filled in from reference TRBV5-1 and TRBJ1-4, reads KAGVTQTPRYLIKTRGQQVTLSCSPISGHRSVSWYQQTPGQGLQFLFEYFSETQRNKGNFPGRFSGRQFSNSRSEMNVSTLELGDSALYLCASSLGTGGYEKLFFGSGTQLSVL.

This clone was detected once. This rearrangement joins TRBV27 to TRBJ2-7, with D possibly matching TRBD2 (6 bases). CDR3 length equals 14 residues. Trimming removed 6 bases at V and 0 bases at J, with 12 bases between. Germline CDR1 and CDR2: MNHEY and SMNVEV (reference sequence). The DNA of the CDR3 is TGTGCCAGCAGCGATAGCGGCTTCTCCTACGAGCAGTACTTC. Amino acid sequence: CASSDSGFSYEQYF.

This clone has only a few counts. CDR3 sequence (DNA): TGCGCCAGTAAACTACAGGAAATGAACACTGAAGCTTTCTTT. Translated: CASKLQEMNTEAFF. The rearrangement joins TRBV4-1 to TRBJ1-1; weak D call: TRBD1 (5 bases). The CDR3 runs 14 residues. The germline V and J ends were trimmed by 9 bases and 0 bases, with 14 bases remaining between them. The V gene's germline CDR1 is MGHRA and CDR2 YSYEKL.

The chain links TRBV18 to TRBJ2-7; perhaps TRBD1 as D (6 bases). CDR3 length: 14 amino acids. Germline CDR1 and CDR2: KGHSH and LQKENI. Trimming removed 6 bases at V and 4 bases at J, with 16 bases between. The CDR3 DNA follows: TGTGCCAGCTCTCTCGGACAGATACGGTACGAGCAGTACTTC. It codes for CASSLGQIRYEQYF.

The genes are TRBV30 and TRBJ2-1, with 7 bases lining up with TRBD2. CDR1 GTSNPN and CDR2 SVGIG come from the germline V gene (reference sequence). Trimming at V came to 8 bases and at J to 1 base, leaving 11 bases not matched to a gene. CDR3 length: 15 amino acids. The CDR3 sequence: CAHQGGSVSYNEQFF. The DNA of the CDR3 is TGTGCCCACCAGGGCGGGAGTGTGTCCTACAATGAGCAGTTCTTC.

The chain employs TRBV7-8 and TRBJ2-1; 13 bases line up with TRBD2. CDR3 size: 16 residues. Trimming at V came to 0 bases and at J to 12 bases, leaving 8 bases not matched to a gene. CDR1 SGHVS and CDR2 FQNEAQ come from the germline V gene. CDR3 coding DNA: TGTGCCAGCAGCTTAGCTTCCGGGACTAGCGGGAATAGGCAGTTCTTC. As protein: CASSLASGTSGNRQFF.

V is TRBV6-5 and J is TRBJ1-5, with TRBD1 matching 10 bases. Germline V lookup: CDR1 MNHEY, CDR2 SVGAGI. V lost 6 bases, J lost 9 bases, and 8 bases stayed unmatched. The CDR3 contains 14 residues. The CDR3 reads CASSTGTGVMPQHF. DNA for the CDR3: TGTGCCAGCAGCACCGGGACAGGGGTTATGCCCCAGCATTTT.

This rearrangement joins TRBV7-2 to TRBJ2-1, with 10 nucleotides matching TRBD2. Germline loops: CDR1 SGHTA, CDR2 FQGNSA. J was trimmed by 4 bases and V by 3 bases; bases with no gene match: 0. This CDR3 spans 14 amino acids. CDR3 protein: CASSLTSGYNEQFF. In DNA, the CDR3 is TGTGCCAGCAGCTTGACTAGCGGGTACAATGAGCAGTTCTTC. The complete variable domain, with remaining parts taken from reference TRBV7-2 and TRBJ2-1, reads GAGVSQSPSNKVTEKGKDVELRCDPISGHTALYWYRQSLGQGLEFLIYFQGNSAPDKSGLPSDRFSAERTGGSVSTLTIQRTQQEDSAVYLCASSLTSGYNEQFFGPGTRLTVL.

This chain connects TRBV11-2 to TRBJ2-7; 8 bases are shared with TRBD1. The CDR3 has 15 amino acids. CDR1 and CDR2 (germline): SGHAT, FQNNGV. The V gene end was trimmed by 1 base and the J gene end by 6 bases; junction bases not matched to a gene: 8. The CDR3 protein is CASSLGGGQGFEQYF. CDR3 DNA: TGTGCCAGCAGCTTAGGGGGCGGACAGGGCTTCGAGCAGTACTTC.

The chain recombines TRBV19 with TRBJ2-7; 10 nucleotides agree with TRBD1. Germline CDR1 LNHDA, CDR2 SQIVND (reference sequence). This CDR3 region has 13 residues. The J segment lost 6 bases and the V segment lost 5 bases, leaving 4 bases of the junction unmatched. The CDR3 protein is CASSDRGRIEQYF. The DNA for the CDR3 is TGTGCCAGTAGTGACAGGGGGCGCATCGAGCAGTACTTC.

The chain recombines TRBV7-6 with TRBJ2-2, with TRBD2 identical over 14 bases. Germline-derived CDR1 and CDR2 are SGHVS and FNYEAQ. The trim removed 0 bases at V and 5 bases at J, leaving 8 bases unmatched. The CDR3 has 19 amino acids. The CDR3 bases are TGTGCCAGCAGCTTAGCCAAGACTAGCGGGAGGGCCGATACCGGGGAGCTGTTTTTT. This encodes CASSLAKTSGRADTGELFF.

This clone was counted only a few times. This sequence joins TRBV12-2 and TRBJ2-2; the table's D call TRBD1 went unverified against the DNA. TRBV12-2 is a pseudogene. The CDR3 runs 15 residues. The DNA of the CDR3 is TGTGCAAGTCGCCGACTGGGACAGATAACCGGGGAGCTGTTTTTT. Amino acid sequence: CASRRLGQITGELFF.

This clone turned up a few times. This CDR3 reads CASSQVQGSSGANVLTF. The CDR3 nucleotides are TGCGCCAGCAGCCAAGTTCAGGGGAGCTCTGGGGCCAACGTCCTGACTTTC. The rearrangement joins TRBV4-1 to TRBJ2-6; TRBD1 is a possible D gene (6 bases). CDR3 length: 17 amino acids. CDR1 MGHRA and CDR2 YSYEKL come from the germline V gene. V was pared by 1 base and J by 0 bases, with 10 bases between.

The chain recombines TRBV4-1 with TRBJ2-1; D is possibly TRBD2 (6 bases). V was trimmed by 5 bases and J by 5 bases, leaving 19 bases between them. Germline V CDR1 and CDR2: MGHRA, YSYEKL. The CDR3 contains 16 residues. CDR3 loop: CASSFRERAMNNEQFF. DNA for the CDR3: TGCGCCAGCAGCTTTCGAGAGCGGGCGATGAACAATGAGCAGTTCTTC.

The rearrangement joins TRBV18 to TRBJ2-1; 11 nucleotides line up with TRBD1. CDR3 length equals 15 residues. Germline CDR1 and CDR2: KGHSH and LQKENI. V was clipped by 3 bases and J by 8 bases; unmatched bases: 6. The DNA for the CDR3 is TGTGCCAGCTCACCCCCGGGACAGGGGGTCTATGAGCAGTTCTTC. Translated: CASSPPGQGVYEQFF.

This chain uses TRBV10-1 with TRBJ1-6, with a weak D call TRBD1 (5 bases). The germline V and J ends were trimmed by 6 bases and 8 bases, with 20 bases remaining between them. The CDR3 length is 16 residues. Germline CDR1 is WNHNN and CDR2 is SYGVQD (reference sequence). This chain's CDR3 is CASSPEGQGKDSPLHF. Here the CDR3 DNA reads TGCGCCAGCAGCCCTGAAGGGCAGGGCAAGGATTCACCCCTCCACTTT.

The CDR3 sequence: CASSRDSIYEQYF. The CDR3 DNA is TGCGCCAGCTCGCGGGACAGCATTTACGAGCAGTACTTC. The genes are TRBV10-1 and TRBJ2-7; tentatively, D is TRBD1 (7 bases). The CDR3 runs 13 residues. CDR1 WNHNN and CDR2 SYGVQD come from the germline V gene (reference sequence). The V end was cut by 8 bases, the J end by 4 bases, with 15 bases between.

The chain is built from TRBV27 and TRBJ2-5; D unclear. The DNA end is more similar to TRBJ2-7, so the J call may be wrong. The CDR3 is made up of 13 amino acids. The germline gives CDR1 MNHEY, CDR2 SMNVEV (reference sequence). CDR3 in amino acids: CASSPVPVYEQYF. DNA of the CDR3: TGTGCCAGCAGTCCCGTCCCGGTCTACGAGCAGTACTTC.

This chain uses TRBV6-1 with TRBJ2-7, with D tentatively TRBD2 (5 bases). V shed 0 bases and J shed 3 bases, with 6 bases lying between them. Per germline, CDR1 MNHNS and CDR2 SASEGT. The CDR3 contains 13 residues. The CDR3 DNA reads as TGTGCCAGCAGTGAAGCCCGGGACTACGAGCAGTACTTC. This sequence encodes CASSEARDYEQYF.

In nucleotides, the CDR3 is TGTGCCAGCAGCGGGAGGACTAGCGGGAGTGACAATGAGCAGTTCTTC. As protein: CASSGRTSGSDNEQFF. The chain joins TRBV13 to TRBJ2-1; the match to TRBD2 covers 13 bases. The CDR3 is 16 residues long. Trimming at V came to 5 bases and at J to 5 bases, leaving 6 bases not matched to a gene. CDR1 is PRHDT, CDR2 FYEKMQ, per germline (reference sequence).

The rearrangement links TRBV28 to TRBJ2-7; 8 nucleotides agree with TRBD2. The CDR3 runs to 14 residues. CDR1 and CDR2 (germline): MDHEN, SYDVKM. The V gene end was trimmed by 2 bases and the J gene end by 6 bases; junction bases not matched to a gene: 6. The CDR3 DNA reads TGTGCCAGCAGTTTACCAGCGGGAGAGGTCGAGCAGTACTTC. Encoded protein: CASSLPAGEVEQYF. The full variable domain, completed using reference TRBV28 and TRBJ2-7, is DVKVTQSSRYLVKRTGEKVFLECVQDMDHENMFWYRQDPGLGLRLIYFSYDVKMKEKGDIPEGYSVSREKKERFSLILESASTNQTSMYLCASSLPAGEVEQYFGPGTRLTVT.

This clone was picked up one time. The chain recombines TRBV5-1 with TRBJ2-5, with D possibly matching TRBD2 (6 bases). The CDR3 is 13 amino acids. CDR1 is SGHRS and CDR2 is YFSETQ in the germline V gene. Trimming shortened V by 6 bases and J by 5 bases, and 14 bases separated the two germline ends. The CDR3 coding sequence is TGCGCCAGCAATACCGGGAGCGGCGAGACCCAGTACTTC. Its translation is CASNTGSGETQYF. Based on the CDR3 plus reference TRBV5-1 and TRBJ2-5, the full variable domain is KAGVTQTPRYLIKTRGQQVTLSCSPISGHRSVSWYQQTPGQGLQFLFEYFSETQRNKGNFPGRFSGRQFSNSRSEMNVSTLELGDSALYLCASNTGSGETQYFGPGTRLLVL.

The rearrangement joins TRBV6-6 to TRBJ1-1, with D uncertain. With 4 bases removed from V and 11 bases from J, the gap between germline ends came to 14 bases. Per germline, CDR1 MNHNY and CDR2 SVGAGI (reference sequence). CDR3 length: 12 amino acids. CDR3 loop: CASSSPASRAFF. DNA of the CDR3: TGTGCCAGCAGTTCCCCGGCATCGCGGGCTTTCTTT.

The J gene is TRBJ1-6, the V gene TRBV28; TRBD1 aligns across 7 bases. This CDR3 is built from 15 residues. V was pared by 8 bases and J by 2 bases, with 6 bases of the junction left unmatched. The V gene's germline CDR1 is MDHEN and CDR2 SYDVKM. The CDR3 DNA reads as TGTGCCAGCGCCGACAGGGAAGCCTATAATTCACCCCTCCACTTT. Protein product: CASADREAYNSPLHF.